The entry below describes one T cell receptor beta chain. TCRdb's table, derived via immunoSEQ multiplex PCR, lists solely in-frame clones and lacks some. The top ten hold less than 5% of the sample, which has 250,000 or so clones, approximately 92% seen once. The sample comes from a study of blood T cell repertoires in COVID-19. Unmatched junction bases numbered 5, after V lost 3 bases and J lost 2 bases. CDR1 and CDR2 (germline): SGHVS, FQNEAQ. The CDR3 spans 16 residues. Sequencing was done on a sample of peripheral blood. This rearrangement joins TRBV7-8 to TRBJ2-1; 9 bases are a match to TRBD2. The clonotype originates from a woman in her forties who had recovered from COVID-19. CDR3 sequence reads: CASSLAGLATYNEQFF. In nucleotides, the CDR3 is TGTGCCAGCAGCTTGGCCGGACTAGCGACCTACAATGAGCAGTTCTTC.